This TCR beta chain was profiled in a study of beta chain features in type 1 diabetes. General study points: The VDJ junctions of type 1 diabetes patients carried fewer insertions and more deletions. The naive, central memory and Treg TCRB repertoires looked more alike in patients than they did in healthy donors.

Of the isolated RNA, all was reverse transcribed, and so the sequenced material was expressed TCRB transcripts. Naive, central memory and regulatory T cell samples averaged about 3.57 million reads. Generated by immunoSEQ multiplex PCR, the TCRdb table keeps only in-frame clones and is missing some. The sample holds about 240,000 clones, 27% seen once. Germline CDR1 is LGHNA and CDR2 is YSLEER. V lost 1 base and J lost 4, with 12 bases in between. The CDR3 extends over 15 amino acids. A few counts support this clone. What it binds is not known. The specimen was central memory CD4+ T cells from blood. The chain recombines TRBV4-3 with TRBJ2-3; D may correspond to TRBD1 or TRBD2 (6 bases each). The receptor comes from a man younger than 40 in good health. DNA for the CDR3: TGCGCCAGCAGCCAAGTTACGGGGGCATCAGATACGCAGTATTTT. Its protein product is CASSQVTGASDTQYF.